Listed here are 18 T cell receptor beta chains from one sample, sequenced in a study of cytomegalovirus exposure and HLA in healthy donors. A multiplex PCR was run with 60 Vbeta primers and 13 Jbeta primers. Generated by immunoSEQ multiplex PCR, the TCRdb table keeps only in-frame clones and is missing some. The sample shows approximately 150,000 clones, about four fifths of them seen only once. The sequenced sample was PBMCs. Every receptor here comes from a man aged 50 to 59 in good health and CMV-seropositive.

V usage is TRBV6-1 and J usage is TRBJ2-3; D is uncertain. This CDR3 is built from 15 residues. The V gene lost 5 bases and the J gene lost 1 base, with 13 bases spanning the gap. CDR1 and CDR2 from the germline V gene are MNHNS and SASEGT. CDR3 in amino acids: CASSRLVSGTDTQYF. CDR3 nucleotide sequence: TGTGCCAGCAGTCGACTTGTCTCAGGCACAGATACGCAGTATTTT.

V is TRBV6-1 and J is TRBJ2-7, with 7 bases that match TRBD2. From germline, CDR1 is MNHNS and CDR2 SASEGT. The CDR3 length is 11 residues. V trimming: 6 bases; J trimming: 7 bases; junction bases outside the gene matches: 3. The CDR3 DNA sequence: TGTGCCAGCAGGGGGGGACTAGAGCAGTACTTC. It encodes CASRGGLEQYF.

The rearrangement uses TRBV6-4 and TRBJ2-3, with 10 nucleotides matching TRBD2. CDR1 MRHNA and CDR2 SNTAGT come from the germline V gene. The CDR3 runs to 15 residues. V lost 3 bases to trimming and J lost 3 bases; unmatched junction nucleotides: 3. CDR3 sequence: CASSEVAGGTDTQYF. The CDR3 coding sequence is TGTGCCAGCAGTGAGGTAGCGGGAGGAACAGATACGCAGTATTTT.

The sample holds one count of this clone. This chain links TRBV6-5 with TRBJ2-7, with D hard to call. From germline, CDR1 is MNHEY and CDR2 SVGAGI. The CDR3 covers 15 residues. Trimming took off 0 bases at V and 1 base at J, with 10 bases between the two ends. CDR3 in DNA: TGTGCCAGCAGTTACTCGTTTTCCCTATCCTACGAGCAGTACTTC. Translating gives CASSYSFSLSYEQYF.

This clone occurred once. CDR3 amino acids: CASSSQGAPQETQYF. CDR3 sequence (DNA): TGTGCCAGCAGCTCCCAGGGGGCACCACAAGAGACCCAGTACTTC. The chain is built from TRBV11-1 and TRBJ2-5; 8 bases are shared with TRBD1. The CDR3 covers 15 residues. CDR1 and CDR2 (germline): SGHAT, FQDESV (reference sequence). The trim removed 4 bases at V and 2 bases at J, leaving 6 bases unmatched.

Turning to this clone: At one boundary the junction diverges from the germline segment, which might be a read error. V usage is TRBV5-6 and J usage is TRBJ2-1; 13 nucleotides agree with TRBD2. Germline loops: CDR1 SGHDT, CDR2 YYEEEE. This CDR3 has 13 residues. The CDR3 nucleotides are TGTGCCAGCAGCCCCGGGACTAGCGGGACTAGGGTCTTC. Its protein product is CASSPGTSGTRVF. Looking up the rest from reference TRBV5-6 and TRBJ2-1 gives the full variable domain: DAGVTQSPTHLIKTRGQQVTLRCSPKSGHDTVSWYQQALGQGPQFIFQYYEEEERQRGNFPDRFSGHQFPNYSSELNVNALLLGDSALYLCASSPGTSGTRVFGPGTRLTVL.

Comment on this clone: The same CDR3 arises from other DNA sequences in this sample as well. This chain joins TRBV19 and TRBJ1-1, with 8 bases identical to TRBD1. Germline CDR1 reads LNHDA; CDR2 reads SQIVND (reference sequence). The ends lost 4 bases at V and 5 bases at J; junction bases unmatched: 6. The CDR3 loop spans 14 amino acids. CDR3 sequence reads: CASSTSRGQTEAFF. The CDR3, as DNA: TGTGCCAGTAGTACGAGCAGGGGGCAAACTGAAGCTTTCTTT.

The genes are TRBV11-2 and TRBJ1-4; D is uncertain. V lost 3 bases to trimming and J lost 0 bases, with 8 bases between them. Germline-derived CDR1 and CDR2 are SGHAT and FQNNGV. CDR3 length: 15 amino acids. In nucleotides, the CDR3 is TGTGCCAGCAGCTTTAGCGGAACAACTAATGAAAAACTGTTTTTT. Amino acids: CASSFSGTTNEKLFF.

This clone occurred a few times. This CDR3 reads CASGLDRVAGELFF. As DNA, the CDR3 is TGTGCCAGCGGATTGGACAGGGTGGCCGGGGAGCTGTTTTTT. V gene TRBV2 combines with J gene TRBJ2-2, with 8 bases fitting TRBD1. Germline CDR1 and CDR2: SNHLY and FYNNEI. The CDR3 has 14 residues. V lost 8 bases to trimming and J lost 6 bases; unmatched junction nucleotides: 8.

This clone has just a few counts. This rearrangement joins TRBV5-4 to TRBJ2-1, with 8 bases aligning to TRBD2. V shed 5 bases, J shed 9 bases, and the junction held 13 bases outside the gene matches. From germline, CDR1 is SGHNT and CDR2 YYREEE (reference sequence). The CDR3 totals 15 residues. CDR3 sequence: CASSTSSGGYGEQFF. As DNA, the CDR3 is TGTGCCAGCAGTACTTCATCGGGAGGGTACGGTGAGCAGTTCTTC.

The chain employs TRBV21-1 and TRBJ2-1; the table's D call, TRBD2, has no DNA check behind it. TRBV21-1 is reported as a pseudogene. The CDR3 runs to 18 residues. In DNA, the CDR3 is TGTGCCTCCTATACGGAGGGGCTAGCGGGAGGGCCGTGGAATGAGCAGTTCTTC. This translates into CASYTEGLAGGPWNEQFF.

The genes are TRBV25-1 and TRBJ2-7; D is undetermined. Germline CDR1 MGHDK, CDR2 SYGVNS. V was clipped by 3 bases and J by 0 bases, with 6 bases between them. The CDR3 totals 13 residues. DNA of the CDR3: TGTGCCAGCAGTGATTCGTTCTCCTACGAGCAGTACTTC. Protein: CASSDSFSYEQYF.

This clone has a handful of counts. The J gene is TRBJ1-2, the V gene TRBV5-4; 10 bases agree with TRBD1. V lost 4 bases and J lost 6; bases outside the gene matches: 12. Germline V gives CDR1 SGHNT, CDR2 YYREEE (reference sequence). This CDR3 comprises 16 residues. CDR3 nucleotides: TGTGCCAGCAGCCCCCCGGGACAGGGGATCGGAAATGGCTACACCTTC. Protein sequence: CASSPPGQGIGNGYTF.

This clone was counted a few times. The chain uses TRBV27 and TRBJ1-2, with TRBD1 as a possible D gene (5 bases). This CDR3 spans 15 amino acids. The V end lost 0 bases, the J end lost 4 bases, and 12 bases lay between the germline ends. From germline, CDR1 is MNHEY and CDR2 SMNVEV (reference sequence). This CDR3 reads CASSLSISGGYGYTF. CDR3 DNA sequence: TGTGCCAGCAGTTTATCGATTTCGGGGGGCTATGGCTACACCTTC.

V and J are TRBV18 and TRBJ1-2; 11 nucleotides agree with TRBD1. CDR3 length: 14 amino acids. Germline loops: CDR1 KGHSH, CDR2 LQKENI. The J segment lost 8 bases and the V segment lost 3 bases, leaving 5 bases of the junction unmatched. The CDR3 spells CASSPGQGAVGYTF. The CDR3 DNA is TGTGCCAGCTCACCCGGACAGGGGGCGGTAGGCTACACCTTC.

This chain uses TRBV7-2 with TRBJ2-7; 7 nucleotides align to TRBD1. V lost 4 bases to trimming and J lost 0 bases; unmatched junction nucleotides: 0. From germline, CDR1 is SGHTA and CDR2 FQGNSA. The length of the CDR3 is 13 residues. CDR3 sequence (DNA): TGTGCCAGCAGCTACAGGGGCTCCTACGAGCAGTACTTC. Its protein is CASSYRGSYEQYF.

V and J are TRBV6-1 and TRBJ1-5; D remains ambiguous. Germline assignment: CDR1 MNHNS and CDR2 SASEGT. V lost 2 bases and J 2 bases, leaving 10 bases between the germline ends. The CDR3 spans 15 residues. The CDR3 spells CASSELWGGNQPQHF. The CDR3, as DNA: TGTGCCAGCAGTGAATTATGGGGAGGCAATCAGCCCCAGCATTTT.

The chain is built from TRBV30 and TRBJ1-6, with 9 bases identical to TRBD1. The CDR3 contains 15 residues. Germline CDR1 is GTSNPN and CDR2 is SVGIG (reference sequence). With 4 bases clipped from V and 9 bases from J, the junction kept 10 bases outside the gene matches. CDR3 bases: TGTGCCTGGACCAATTCCGGGACAGGGAGTTCACCCCTCCACTTT. This sequence encodes CAWTNSGTGSSPLHF.